This entry lists 11 T cell receptor beta chains sequenced from one sample in a study of T-cell reconstitution after alpha-beta-depleted transplantation in children. For TCRbeta, the library was prepared with unique molecular identifiers. TCRdb re-derived calls from the PCR reads in MiXCR, one entry per CDR3 protein. The table lists about 580,000 distinct CDR3 sequences, 23% of them singletons. The specimen comprised PBMCs, mostly from graft donor cells, sampled 360 days after TCRalphabeta/CD19-depleted stem cell transplant. Source of these receptors: a boy in the first two years of life who had a stem cell transplant for acute myeloid leukemia, so the T cells may come from the graft donor.

This rearrangement joins TRBV20-1 to TRBJ1-2, with D tentatively TRBD1 (5 bases). The germline CDR1 and CDR2 sequences are DFQATT and SNEGSKA (reference sequence). The germline V and J ends were trimmed by 1 base and 0 bases, with 15 bases remaining between them. The CDR3 has 16 amino acids. Here the CDR3 reads CSARGRDVLANYGYTF. The CDR3 nucleotides read TGCAGTGCTAGAGGAAGGGACGTACTAGCTAACTATGGCTACACCTTC.

Only a few counts were recorded for this clonotype. CDR3 sequence: CASSYVADRWGAFF. The CDR3, as DNA: TGTGCCAGCAGTTACGTGGCAGACCGATGGGGAGCTTTCTTT. The chain joins TRBV6-5 to TRBJ1-1; D uncertain. Germline loops: CDR1 MNHEY, CDR2 SVGAGI. The CDR3 runs to 14 residues. Between the trimmed V and J ends, which lost 2 bases and 10 bases, there was a span of 17 bases.

This chain joins TRBV5-1 and TRBJ2-2; possibly TRBD1 for D (6 bases). CDR3 size: 17 residues. V lost 3 bases, J lost 7 bases, and 22 bases lay in between. The germline CDR1 and CDR2 sequences are SGHRS and YFSETQ. The CDR3 region is CASSSYLMGASYGELFF. CDR3 bases: TGCGCCAGCAGCTCCTATTTGATGGGGGCGAGTTACGGGGAGCTGTTTTTT. Full variable domain (outside the CDR3, taken from reference TRBV5-1 and TRBJ2-2): KAGVTQTPRYLIKTRGQQVTLSCSPISGHRSVSWYQQTPGQGLQFLFEYFSETQRNKGNFPGRFSGRQFSNSRSEMNVSTLELGDSALYLCASSSYLMGASYGELFFGEGSRLTVL.

The table lists this clonotype with a few counts. The chain uses TRBV29-1 and TRBJ1-1; D ambiguous. Germline V gives CDR1 SQVTM, CDR2 ANQGSEA. This CDR3 region has 10 residues. Trimming took 3 bases from V and 8 from J, leaving 7 bases between them. The CDR3 reads CSVEEREAFF. In nucleotides, the CDR3 is TGCAGCGTTGAGGAACGGGAAGCTTTCTTT. The whole variable domain, filled in from reference TRBV29-1 and TRBJ1-1, reads SAVISQKPSRDICQRGTSLTIQCQVDSQVTMMFWYRQQPGQSLTLIATANQGSEATYESGFVIDKFPISRPNLTFSTLTVSNMSPEDSSIYLCSVEEREAFFGQGTRLTVV.

In nucleotides, the CDR3 is TGCGCCAGCAGCTTGGACGCGGACAGCCCATATGGCTACACCTTC. Translated: CASSLDADSPYGYTF. This sequence joins TRBV5-1 and TRBJ1-2; D possibly corresponds to TRBD1 (6 bases). Germline loops: CDR1 SGHRS, CDR2 YFSETQ. This CDR3 is built from 15 residues. Trimming took off 0 bases at V and 5 bases at J, with 14 bases between the two ends.

V and J are TRBV12-3 or TRBV12-4 and TRBJ1-4, with D possibly being TRBD1 (6 bases). The CDR3 runs to 15 residues. With 0 bases removed from V and 13 bases from J, the gap between germline ends came to 18 bases. CDR3 loop: CASSLALTGMYRLFF. CDR3 nucleotide sequence: TGTGCCAGCAGTTTAGCTCTGACAGGAATGTACAGACTGTTTTTT.

This clonotype was detected many times. The chain has TRBV24-1 and TRBJ2-5; D could derive from TRBD1 or TRBD2 (5 bases each). The CDR3 length is 13 residues. In germline, CDR1 is KGHDR, CDR2 SFDVKD. The V end lost 3 bases, the J end lost 5 bases, and 9 bases lay between the germline ends. The DNA of the CDR3 is TGTGCCACCAGTGATAGAGGGGAGGAGACCCAGTACTTC. Residues: CATSDRGEETQYF.

This clonotype has at least ten counts. The rearrangement joins TRBV20-1 to TRBJ2-5; 7 bases align to TRBD1. The CDR3 is made up of 15 amino acids. Unmatched junction bases numbered 7, after V lost 2 bases and J lost 1 base. CDR1 is DFQATT, CDR2 SNEGSKA, per germline (reference sequence). The CDR3 nucleotides read TGCAGTGCTAGACCCCCCGGACAGGTCCAAGAGACCCAGTACTTC. It translates to CSARPPGQVQETQYF.

This clonotype was seen at least ten times. This chain uses TRBV6-1 with TRBJ2-2; D is unclear. This CDR3 has 15 amino acids. From germline, CDR1 is MNHNS and CDR2 SASEGT. V was pared by 4 bases and J by 3 bases, with 12 bases between. The CDR3 coding sequence is TGTGCCAGCAGTGCCGGGTCCGGTTACACCGGGGAGCTGTTTTTT. Translated, it gives CASSAGSGYTGELFF.

J is TRBJ2-7 and V is TRBV5-5; D possibly matches TRBD1 or TRBD2 (5 bases each). The CDR3 totals 16 residues. The V gene's germline CDR1 is SGHKS and CDR2 YYEKEE (reference sequence). The V gene lost 3 bases and the J gene lost 0 bases, with 16 bases spanning the gap. This CDR3 reads CASSSSWGPSSYEQYV. Here the CDR3 DNA reads TGTGCCAGCAGCTCCTCCTGGGGACCGAGCTCCTACGAGCAGTACGTC.

Ten or more counts support this clonotype. This chain links TRBV20-1 with TRBJ2-7, with D possibly being TRBD1 or TRBD2 (5 bases each). The CDR3 has 15 amino acids. Germline CDR1 reads DFQATT; CDR2 reads SNEGSKA (reference sequence). The V end was cut by 1 base, the J end by 3 bases, with 16 bases between. In DNA, the CDR3 is TGCAGTGCTAGAGGACTCGGGGCACTAGACTACGAGCAGTACGTC. It specifies CSARGLGALDYEQYV.